The clone carrying this T cell receptor beta chain showed up many times. Its antigen is unidentified. Researchers made TCR beta libraries by using iRepertoire HTBI primers and running Arm-PCR on CDR3 regions. TCRdb recomputed calls from the multiplex PCR reads with MiXCR, one row per CDR3 protein. The repertoire holds over 450,000 distinct CDR3 sequences, with approximately 12% as singletons. These data belong to a study of regulatory T cells in long-lasting Graves disease. Whole-study results and caveats: Lower TCR diversity characterized persistent Graves' patients relative to newly diagnosed patients.

Time point denoted: newly diagnosed GD, antithyroid drugs for less than 3 months. Following extraction of RNA from PBMCs, that RNA was used to make the TCR library. The data were also submitted as part of a second study, on T cells in Graves' hyperthyroidism and ophthalmopathy.

Source: peripheral blood mononuclear cells (PBMCs), taken at new diagnosis, from a patient treated with antithyroid drugs. The TCR originated in a woman aged 25 to 39 with Graves disease.

CDR3 in amino acids: CASSQGPLRGEQYF. The CDR3 bases are TGTGCCAGCAGCCAAGGCCCCCTCCGGGGCGAGCAGTACTTC. The V gene is TRBV14, the J gene TRBJ2-7; maybe TRBD2 (5 bases). Looked up from germline, CDR1 is SGHDN and CDR2 is FVKESK. The CDR3 loop spans 14 amino acids. V was cut by 1 base and J by 6 bases, with 13 bases left in between.